Listed below are T cell receptor beta chains from one sample, sequenced in a study of T cell repertoires in cytomegalovirus infection. What these receptors recognize is not known. TCRdb processed the reads anew with MiXCR; each CDR3 protein has one entry. The sample holds about 480,000 distinct CDR3 sequences, 30% to 40% seen once. The specimen was cultured PBMCs, collected from culture after CMV antigen stimulation. The receptors stem from a human donor in good health (CMV status not recorded). Some clones in this sample may be carry-over from other donors' samples. The CDR3 runs from the conserved cysteine through the conserved F or W. The order of the fields is D gene, V gene, J gene, clone size, CDR3 protein, CDR3 DNA. A D gene is named only where the DNA matches it firmly. Rows give clone size only sometimes, using once, few, many, or a class for an expanded clone.

d_gene: NA; v_gene: TRBV20-1; j_gene: TRBJ2-3; abundance: few; CDR3aa: CSFLAVRGSTDTQYF; CDR3nt: TGCAGCTTCCTCGCGGTAAGGGGGAGCACAGATACGCAGTATTTT
d_gene: TRBD2; v_gene: TRBV3-1; j_gene: TRBJ2-1; abundance: few; CDR3aa: CASSRASGLAGFEQFF; CDR3nt: TGTGCCAGCAGCCGAGCGTCGGGACTAGCGGGATTCGAGCAGTTCTTC
d_gene: NA; v_gene: TRBV28; j_gene: TRBJ1-2; abundance: few; CDR3aa: CASSTSGQGHGYTF; CDR3nt: TGTGCCAGCAGCACCTCGGGGCAGGGGCATGGCTACACCTTC
d_gene: NA; v_gene: TRBV28; j_gene: TRBJ2-1; abundance: few; CDR3aa: CASSPDRPNEQFF; CDR3nt: TGTGCCAGCAGCCCGGACCGTCCCAATGAGCAGTTCTTC
d_gene: NA; v_gene: TRBV4-3; j_gene: TRBJ2-7; abundance: NA; CDR3aa: CASSQGRGWGEQYF; CDR3nt: TGCGCCAGCAGCCAGGGACGGGGGTGGGGGGAGCAGTACTTC
d_gene: NA; v_gene: TRBV20-1; j_gene: TRBJ1-2; abundance: many; CDR3aa: CSATVTGRVTEGYTF; CDR3nt: TGCAGTGCTACCGTCACCGGGAGGGTAACAGAAGGCTACACCTTC
d_gene: TRBD2; v_gene: TRBV7-2; j_gene: TRBJ2-1; abundance: few; CDR3aa: CASSFNLAGGYEQFF; CDR3nt: TGTGCCAGCAGCTTTAACCTAGCGGGGGGGTATGAGCAGTTCTTC
d_gene: NA; v_gene: TRBV30; j_gene: TRBJ2-3; abundance: once; CDR3aa: CAWSVRRADTQYF; CDR3nt: TGTGCCTGGAGTGTACGGAGGGCGGATACGCAGTATTTT
d_gene: NA; v_gene: TRBV6-2/TRBV6-3; j_gene: TRBJ1-2; abundance: NA; CDR3aa: CASSDTGTLGYGYTF; CDR3nt: TGTGCCAGCAGCGATACCGGGACCCTGGGCTATGGCTACACCTTC
d_gene: NA; v_gene: TRBV7-6; j_gene: TRBJ2-5; abundance: many; CDR3aa: CASSTEEETQYF; CDR3nt: TGTGCCAGCAGCACCGAGGAAGAGACCCAGTACTTC
d_gene: NA; v_gene: TRBV25-1; j_gene: TRBJ2-3; abundance: few; CDR3aa: CASSPSAGTDTQYF; CDR3nt: TGTGCCAGCAGTCCCTCTGCGGGGACAGATACGCAGTATTTT
d_gene: NA; v_gene: TRBV7-8; j_gene: TRBJ2-7; abundance: few; CDR3aa: CASSLESRQYF; CDR3nt: TGTGCCAGCAGCTTAGAATCCAGGCAGTACTTC
d_gene: TRBD1; v_gene: TRBV19; j_gene: TRBJ2-4; abundance: NA; CDR3aa: CASRDRGLENIQYF; CDR3nt: TGTGCCAGCAGAGACAGGGGGCTGGAAAACATTCAGTACTTC
d_gene: NA; v_gene: TRBV24-1; j_gene: TRBJ2-7; abundance: NA; CDR3aa: CATSDSPRFRYEQYF; CDR3nt: TGTGCCACCAGTGATTCCCCCAGGTTCCGCTACGAGCAGTACTTC
d_gene: NA; v_gene: TRBV7-2; j_gene: TRBJ2-4; abundance: NA; CDR3aa: CASSQMLAKNIQYF; CDR3nt: TGTGCCAGCAGCCAAATGCTAGCCAAAAACATTCAGTACTTC
d_gene: NA; v_gene: TRBV6-2/TRBV6-3; j_gene: TRBJ2-2; abundance: once; CDR3aa: CASSYGQITGELFF; CDR3nt: TGTGCCAGCAGTTACGGGCAGATTACCGGGGAGCTGTTTTTT
d_gene: NA; v_gene: TRBV5-5; j_gene: TRBJ2-2; abundance: NA; CDR3aa: CASSLARTPPSGELFF; CDR3nt: TGTGCCAGCAGCTTGGCCAGGACACCCCCGAGCGGGGAGCTGTTTTTT
d_gene: NA; v_gene: TRBV25-1; j_gene: TRBJ2-2; abundance: NA; CDR3aa: CASSEARGRFTGELFF; CDR3nt: TGTGCCAGCAGTGAGGCGCGGGGGCGTTTCACCGGGGAGCTGTTTTTT
d_gene: NA; v_gene: TRBV6-6; j_gene: TRBJ1-5; abundance: NA; CDR3aa: CASSYLGGSNQPQHF; CDR3nt: TGTGCCAGCAGTTACTTAGGGGGTTCGAATCAGCCCCAGCATTTT
d_gene: NA; v_gene: TRBV6-4; j_gene: TRBJ2-2; abundance: NA; CDR3aa: CASSYGVSTGELFF; CDR3nt: TGTGCCAGCAGTTACGGGGTTAGCACCGGGGAGCTGTTTTTT
d_gene: NA; v_gene: TRBV28; j_gene: TRBJ2-2; abundance: NA; CDR3aa: CASSLLGADGELFF; CDR3nt: TGTGCCAGCAGTTTACTGGGGGCCGACGGGGAGCTGTTTTTT
d_gene: TRBD2; v_gene: TRBV6-5; j_gene: TRBJ2-3; abundance: NA; CDR3aa: CASSYRVGGSRTDTQYF; CDR3nt: TGTGCCAGCAGTTATAGGGTTGGCGGGAGTCGCACAGATACGCAGTATTTT
d_gene: NA; v_gene: TRBV20-1; j_gene: TRBJ1-1; abundance: NA; CDR3aa: CSARDQQGGGNTEAFF; CDR3nt: TGCAGTGCTAGAGATCAACAGGGAGGGGGGAACACTGAAGCTTTCTTT
d_gene: TRBD2; v_gene: TRBV7-2; j_gene: TRBJ2-3; abundance: NA; CDR3aa: CASSSSGMGTQYF; CDR3nt: TGTGCCAGCAGCTCTAGCGGGATGGGGACGCAGTATTTT
d_gene: NA; v_gene: TRBV11-2; j_gene: TRBJ2-3; abundance: many; CDR3aa: CASSLDFWRESDTQYF; CDR3nt: TGTGCCAGCAGCTTAGATTTTTGGCGGGAATCAGATACGCAGTATTTT
d_gene: NA; v_gene: TRBV5-6; j_gene: TRBJ1-6; abundance: NA; CDR3aa: CASSLPGLGNSPLHF; CDR3nt: TGTGCCAGCAGCCTGCCCGGGTTGGGGAATTCACCCCTCCACTTT
d_gene: NA; v_gene: TRBV20-1; j_gene: TRBJ2-2; abundance: NA; CDR3aa: CSARARDTNTGELFF; CDR3nt: TGCAGTGCTAGAGCACGGGACACCAACACCGGGGAGCTGTTTTTT
d_gene: NA; v_gene: TRBV20-1; j_gene: TRBJ1-6; abundance: NA; CDR3aa: CSASPRVGVDSPLHF; CDR3nt: TGCAGTGCTAGTCCGCGGGTTGGGGTTGATTCACCCCTCCACTTT
d_gene: TRBD2; v_gene: TRBV28; j_gene: TRBJ2-7; abundance: few; CDR3aa: CASSRLSGSRYEQYF; CDR3nt: TGTGCCAGCAGTCGCCTCAGCGGGAGCAGGTACGAGCAGTACTTC
d_gene: NA; v_gene: TRBV6-5; j_gene: TRBJ1-1; abundance: once; CDR3aa: CASSYEGGFTEAFF; CDR3nt: TGTGCCAGCAGTTACGAGGGGGGATTCACTGAAGCTTTCTTT
d_gene: TRBD2; v_gene: TRBV7-6; j_gene: TRBJ2-1; abundance: few; CDR3aa: CASTPSGRRTGNEQFF; CDR3nt: TGTGCCAGCACCCCTAGCGGGAGAAGGACGGGTAATGAGCAGTTCTTC
d_gene: NA; v_gene: TRBV7-2; j_gene: TRBJ1-3; abundance: NA; CDR3aa: CASSEAEGLYTIYF; CDR3nt: TGTGCCAGCAGCGAAGCCGAGGGGTTATACACCATATATTTT
d_gene: TRBD2; v_gene: TRBV23-1; j_gene: TRBJ2-5; abundance: many; CDR3aa: CASSLRLAGGWETQYF; CDR3nt: TGCGCCAGCAGTCTGAGACTAGCGGGAGGGTGGGAGACCCAGTACTTC
d_gene: NA; v_gene: TRBV7-9; j_gene: TRBJ1-2; abundance: few; CDR3aa: CASSLDSNGYTF; CDR3nt: TGTGCCAGCAGCCTCGACAGTAATGGCTACACCTTC
d_gene: TRBD1; v_gene: TRBV2; j_gene: TRBJ2-1; abundance: NA; CDR3aa: CASNPRGQYNEQFF; CDR3nt: TGTGCCAGCAACCCTCGGGGACAGTACAATGAGCAGTTCTTC
d_gene: NA; v_gene: TRBV19; j_gene: TRBJ1-2; abundance: NA; CDR3aa: CASKQGQGYTF; CDR3nt: TGTGCCAGTAAACAGGGCCAAGGCTACACCTTC
d_gene: TRBD1; v_gene: TRBV19; j_gene: TRBJ1-2; abundance: NA; CDR3aa: CATLDGQGTLANYGYTF; CDR3nt: TGTGCCACCCTGGACGGACAGGGAACCTTAGCTAACTATGGCTACACCTTC
d_gene: NA; v_gene: TRBV7-9; j_gene: TRBJ1-5; abundance: NA; CDR3aa: CASSLAGTYQPQHF; CDR3nt: TGTGCCAGCAGCTTAGCGGGTACCTATCAGCCCCAGCATTTT
d_gene: TRBD1; v_gene: TRBV11-2; j_gene: TRBJ2-2; abundance: few; CDR3aa: CASSLEPTGTGHTGELFF; CDR3nt: TGTGCCAGCAGCTTAGAACCCACCGGGACAGGCCACACCGGGGAGCTGTTTTTT
d_gene: NA; v_gene: TRBV29-1; j_gene: TRBJ1-5; abundance: NA; CDR3aa: CSDGRVLGLRQPQHF; CDR3nt: TGCAGCGATGGCAGGGTTTTGGGTCTCAGGCAGCCCCAGCATTTT
d_gene: NA; v_gene: TRBV10-1; j_gene: TRBJ1-1; abundance: NA; CDR3aa: CASSETAMNTEAFF; CDR3nt: TGCGCCAGCAGTGAAACAGCCATGAACACTGAAGCTTTCTTT
d_gene: NA; v_gene: TRBV30; j_gene: TRBJ2-2; abundance: few; CDR3aa: CAWSGGLASGELFF; CDR3nt: TGTGCCTGGAGTGGAGGGCTAGCGTCCGGGGAGCTGTTTTTT
d_gene: NA; v_gene: TRBV7-2; j_gene: TRBJ2-2; abundance: few; CDR3aa: CASSLRVDTGELFF; CDR3nt: TGTGCCAGCAGCTTGAGGGTGGACACCGGGGAGCTGTTTTTT
d_gene: TRBD1; v_gene: TRBV5-8; j_gene: TRBJ1-6; abundance: many; CDR3aa: CASSFYRGPDPNSPLHF; CDR3nt: TGTGCCAGCAGCTTCTACAGGGGGCCCGACCCTAATTCACCCCTCCACTTT
d_gene: TRBD2; v_gene: TRBV7-2; j_gene: TRBJ2-1; abundance: NA; CDR3aa: CASNPQGLAHNEQFF; CDR3nt: TGTGCCAGCAACCCCCAGGGACTAGCGCATAATGAGCAGTTCTTC
d_gene: TRBD2; v_gene: TRBV7-2; j_gene: TRBJ2-1; abundance: NA; CDR3aa: CASSLAGLAWSEQFF; CDR3nt: TGTGCCAGCAGCTTAGCGGGACTAGCGTGGAGTGAGCAGTTCTTC
d_gene: NA; v_gene: TRBV7-2; j_gene: TRBJ2-3; abundance: NA; CDR3aa: CASSSGPDTQYF; CDR3nt: TGTGCCAGCAGCTCTGGGCCAGATACGCAGTATTTT